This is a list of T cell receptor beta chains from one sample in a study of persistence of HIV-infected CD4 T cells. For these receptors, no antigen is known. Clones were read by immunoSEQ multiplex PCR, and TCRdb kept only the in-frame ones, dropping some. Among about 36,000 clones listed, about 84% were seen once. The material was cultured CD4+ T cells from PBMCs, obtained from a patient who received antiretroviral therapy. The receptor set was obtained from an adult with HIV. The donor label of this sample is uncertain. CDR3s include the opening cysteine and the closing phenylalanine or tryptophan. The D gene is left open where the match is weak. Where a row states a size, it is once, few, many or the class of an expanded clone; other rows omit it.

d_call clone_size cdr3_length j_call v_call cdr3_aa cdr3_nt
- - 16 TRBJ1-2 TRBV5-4 CASSLGHQGANYGYTF TGTGCCAGCAGCTTGGGCCACCAGGGAGCTAACTATGGCTACACCTTC
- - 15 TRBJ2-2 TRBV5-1 CASSAGTANTGELFF TGCGCCAGCAGCGCCGGGACGGCGAACACCGGGGAGCTGTTTTTT
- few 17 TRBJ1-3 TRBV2 CASSEVRHRSSGNTIYF TGTGCCAGCAGTGAAGTACGGCACAGGAGCTCTGGAAACACCATATATTTT
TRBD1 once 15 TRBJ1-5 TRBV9 CASSVTGEGHQPQHF TGTGCCAGCAGCGTTACAGGGGAGGGCCATCAGCCCCAGCATTTT
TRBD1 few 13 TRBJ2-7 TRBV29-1 CSVLRDRGNEQYF TGCAGCGTGCTCCGGGACAGGGGTAACGAGCAGTACTTC
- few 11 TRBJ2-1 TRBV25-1 CASIHYNEQFF TGTGCCAGCATACATTACAATGAGCAGTTCTTC
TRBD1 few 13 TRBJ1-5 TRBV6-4 CASGTGGNQPQHF TGTGCCAGCGGGACAGGTGGTAATCAGCCCCAGCATTTT
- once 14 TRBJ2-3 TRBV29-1 CSVDQGLGADTQYF TGCAGCGTTGATCAGGGGCTGGGCGCAGATACGCAGTATTTT
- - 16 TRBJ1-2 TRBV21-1 CPGTGKVRSENSGYTF TGTCCCGGGACAGGGAAAGTTAGGTCGGAAAACTCTGGCTACACCTTC
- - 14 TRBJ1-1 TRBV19 CASSIEDRYTEAFF TGTGCCAGTAGTATAGAAGACAGGTACACTGAAGCTTTCTTT
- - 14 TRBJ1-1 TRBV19 CASSIVGGDTEAFF TGTGCCAGTAGTATAGTGGGAGGTGACACTGAAGCTTTCTTT